A selection of T cell receptor beta chains follows, all from one sample in a study of monozygotic twins with cystic fibrosis. Profiled with immunoSEQ multiplex PCR; TCRdb holds only in-frame clones, not every one. This sample has 15,000 to 20,000 clones, with roughly 96% found just once. The sample comprised blood. These receptors were collected from a girl aged 2 to 9 with cystic fibrosis. The CDR3 runs from the conserved cysteine through the conserved F or W. A D gene is named only where the DNA matches it firmly. Some rows have no size entry. The others give once, few or many, or a class for an expanded clone.

D gene	V gene	J gene	clone size	CDR3 protein	CDR3 DNA
-	TRBV5-1	TRBJ2-7	-	CASSLVLRDGAYEQYF	TGCGCCAGCAGCTTGGTGCTTCGGGACGGAGCGTACGAGCAGTACTTC
-	TRBV29-1	TRBJ2-5	-	CSVQGSGETQYF	TGCAGCGTTCAGGGGTCTGGAGAGACCCAGTACTTC
-	TRBV11-2	TRBJ1-1	-	CASSLVEDTEAFF	TGTGCCAGCAGCTTAGTAGAGGACACTGAAGCTTTCTTT
-	TRBV19	TRBJ1-2	-	CASSLSGSYGYTF	TGTGCCAGTAGTTTAAGCGGCTCCTATGGCTACACCTTC
-	TRBV11-2	TRBJ1-6	-	CASSWGTSGVSPLHF	TGTGCCAGCAGCTGGGGGACCTCGGGGGTTTCACCCCTCCACTTT
-	TRBV5-6	TRBJ2-1	-	CASSRRTAGEQFF	TGTGCCAGCAGCCGCCGGACAGCCGGTGAGCAGTTCTTC
TRBD1	TRBV5-1	TRBJ2-7	once	CASSLGSPRMGAGGVDEQYF	TGCGCCAGCAGCTTGGGCTCCCCGCGTATGGGAGCAGGGGGAGTAGACGAGCAGTACTTC
TRBD2	TRBV27	TRBJ2-7	-	CASRNSGGAYYEQYF	TGTGCCAGCAGAAATAGCGGGGGGGCCTACTACGAGCAGTACTTC
-	TRBV7-2	TRBJ1-1	-	CASSKQQGLSTEAFF	TGTGCCAGCAGCAAACAACAGGGTTTAAGCACTGAAGCTTTCTTT
TRBD1	TRBV13	TRBJ2-7	-	CASSHRDRGRSSYEQYF	TGTGCCAGCAGCCACCGGGACAGGGGGCGAAGCTCCTACGAGCAGTACTTC
-	TRBV4-3	TRBJ1-2	-	CASSQDQQEFYGYTF	TGCGCCAGCAGCCAAGATCAACAGGAATTCTATGGCTACACCTTC
-	TRBV19	TRBJ1-5	-	CASSMNNQPQHF	TGTGCCAGTAGTATGAACAATCAGCCCCAGCATTTT
-	TRBV18	TRBJ1-4	-	CASSPPATNEKLFF	TGTGCCAGCTCACCACCAGCAACTAATGAAAAACTGTTTTTT
-	TRBV13	TRBJ1-3	-	CASSTTRHLSGNTIYF	TGTGCCAGCAGCACTACTAGACATCTCTCTGGAAACACCATATATTTT
-	TRBV7-2	TRBJ2-1	-	CASSPSFQDEQFF	TGTGCCAGCAGCCCCTCCTTTCAAGATGAGCAGTTCTTC
TRBD2	TRBV28	TRBJ2-7	-	CASSSFGKLRTSGRYEQYF	TGTGCCAGCAGCAGTTTCGGGAAACTTCGGACTAGCGGCAGATACGAGCAGTACTTC
-	TRBV6-6	TRBJ2-7	-	CASSYAEEQYF	TGTGCCAGCAGTTACGCGGAAGAGCAGTACTTC
TRBD2	TRBV7-2	TRBJ2-7	-	CASSGLAGVTVEQYF	TGTGCCAGCAGCGGACTAGCGGGGGTGACTGTGGAGCAGTACTTC